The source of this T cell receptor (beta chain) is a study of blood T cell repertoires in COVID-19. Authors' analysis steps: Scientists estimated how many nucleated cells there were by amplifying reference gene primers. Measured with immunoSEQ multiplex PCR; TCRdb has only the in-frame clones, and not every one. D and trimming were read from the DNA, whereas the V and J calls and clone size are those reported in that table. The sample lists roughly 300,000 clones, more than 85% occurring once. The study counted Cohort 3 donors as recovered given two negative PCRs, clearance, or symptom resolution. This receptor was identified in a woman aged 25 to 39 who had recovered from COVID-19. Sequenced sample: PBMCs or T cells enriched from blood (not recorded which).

CDR3 sequence reads: CASSSRTSGPNYEQYF. CDR3 sequence (DNA): TGTGCCAGCAGTTCAAGGACTAGCGGGCCTAACTACGAGCAGTACTTC. This rearrangement joins TRBV28 to TRBJ2-7; 11 nucleotides line up with TRBD2. This CDR3 contains 16 residues. Germline values: CDR1 MDHEN, CDR2 SYDVKM. The junction had 8 bases not matched to a gene; V was cut back by 4 bases and J by 3 bases.